This T cell receptor (beta chain) was identified during a study of blood T cell repertoires in COVID-19. In the source study's methods: Reference gene primers were amplified, and this amplification served to estimate nucleated cell counts. Measured with immunoSEQ multiplex PCR; TCRdb has only the in-frame clones, and not every one. The DNA was the basis for D and trimming; V, J and clone size are from that table. The sample carries roughly 150,000 clones, about 83% recorded once. The source of this sequence is a woman aged 80 or older with acute or convalescent COVID-19. Sample: peripheral blood.

The CDR3 is CASRGTGGSNQPQHF. In DNA, the CDR3 is TGTGCCAGCAGGGGGACAGGGGGCAGCAATCAGCCCCAGCATTTT. V usage is TRBV2 and J usage is TRBJ1-5; the match to TRBD1 covers 12 bases. This CDR3 contains 15 residues. Losses at the gene ends were 6 bases for V and 1 base for J; bases not matched to a gene: 1. Germline V gene data show CDR1 as SNHLY and CDR2 as FYNNEI.